Listed below are T cell receptor beta chains from one sample, sequenced in a study of blood T cell repertoires in COVID-19. Clones were read by immunoSEQ multiplex PCR, and TCRdb kept only the in-frame ones, dropping some. This table holds around 34,000 clones, about four fifths found once. The sample consisted of peripheral blood. These receptors were obtained from an older man with active or convalescent COVID-19. Each CDR3 is given with its conserved first and last residue. Fields, in order: V gene, CDR3 protein.

TRBV28 | CASSSGQGNEKLFF
TRBV30 | CAWSPVPGLAEFF
TRBV7-9 | CASSLPETGGTDTQYF
TRBV29-1 | CSDRTGQGYTF
TRBV7-9 | CASSEGQIQPQHF
TRBV28 | CASSLSLAGGSYNEQFF
TRBV7-9 | CASTRGDSGPQYF
TRBV5-1 | CASSLADGGPPEAFF
TRBV11-2 | CASRSTGLPYEQYF
TRBV4-1 | CASSQGTGSSYEQYF
TRBV21-1 | CASSTVWDTAYEQYF
TRBV3-1/TRBV3-2 | CASSQSLGPPLHF
TRBV5-1 | CASSLGDRTSTDTQYF
TRBV1 | CTSSQDPGGPNRSYEQYF
TRBV3-1/TRBV3-2 | CASSQDSPRWETQYF
TRBV25-1 | CASTKQGYNSPLHF
TRBV7-2 | CASSRGTSGTSEQYF
TRBV28 | CASTSAQGGEKLFF
TRBV7-9 | CASSSPGLRSSYNEQFF
TRBV6-4 | CARGEGRYEQFF
TRBV11-2 | CASSPLGAGEMDTQYF
TRBV5-4 | CASSQTSGGPVNEQFF
TRBV6-6 | CASKLAGAGNEQFF
TRBV6-5 | CAGKGAVTDTQYF
TRBV18 | CASSPVGQGRVNTEAFF
TRBV28 | CASSLVGGTSGEQYF
TRBV7-9 | CASSPSGGNNEQFF
TRBV18 | CASQEGGELFF
TRBV2 | CASSELTGVIDEQFF
TRBV9 | CASSSPRFGGNTGELFF
TRBV11-2 | CASSWGQGVHNEQFF
TRBV2 | CASSRGGPEKLFF
TRBV3-1/TRBV3-2 | CASSQRLAGVYEQYF
TRBV4-3 | CASSQDDQGRGYTF
TRBV7-9 | CASSTWGTSGAMQTETQYF
TRBV5-1 | CASSLGPGENYGYTF
TRBV12-3/TRBV12-4 | CASSLALSGEQFF
TRBV6-5 | CASSFAGYYNEQFF
TRBV19 | CASSPSGTGFFRQPQHF
TRBV5-4 | CASSSGLAGGPGDTQYF
TRBV6-1 | CASSEAVRGVIPSGANVLTF
TRBV6-5 | CASSYPGQGQETQYF
TRBV28 | CASSSRDSNIQYF
TRBV24-1 | CATSDWGQNQPQHF
TRBV3-1/TRBV3-2 | CASSRLLRTSGNNEQFF
TRBV19 | CASSRTSRRYSYEQYF
TRBV10-2 | CASSESGAGNNEQFF
TRBV7-3 | CASSMSSGSSVTGELFF
TRBV27 | CASSRNFDQSYEQYF
TRBV2 | CASSEALGQGTTGELFF
TRBV2 | CASSVSGRLTGELFF
TRBV19 | CASTGQWNSPLHF